The clone carrying this T cell receptor beta chain was seen many times. Its matching antigen is unknown. UMIs and a universal primer site were added when TCR cDNA was made by 5'RACE template switching. TCRdb re-analysed the 5' RACE reads in MiXCR, keeping a single row per CDR3 protein. The sample lists 170,000 or so distinct CDR3 sequences; approximately 6.2% were seen once. The entry originates in a study of T cells after yellow fever vaccination. As for the study in general: The authors prepared low-cell-number fractions using SMART-Seq v4 Ultra Low Input.

Study results and limitations: Although the secondary response was weaker, it peaked faster, at day 5 versus 15. Although most clonotypes did not, a small share appeared in both CD4 and CD8 compartments.

This TCR was recovered from a man aged 18-30 years who received the YFV17D yellow fever vaccine. This specimen consisted of CD4+ T cells sorted from PBMCs, obtained on the day of the first yellow fever vaccination.

The CDR3 protein is CSARAAGATDTQYF. The CDR3 region has the DNA TGCAGTGCTAGAGCCGCGGGGGCCACAGATACGCAGTATTTT. The chain combines TRBV20-1 with TRBJ2-3; tentative D call: TRBD2 (7 bases). CDR1 and CDR2 from the germline V gene are DFQATT and SNEGSKA (reference sequence). The CDR3 spans 14 residues. The ends were cut back, 1 base at V and 2 bases at J, with 10 bases in the middle.